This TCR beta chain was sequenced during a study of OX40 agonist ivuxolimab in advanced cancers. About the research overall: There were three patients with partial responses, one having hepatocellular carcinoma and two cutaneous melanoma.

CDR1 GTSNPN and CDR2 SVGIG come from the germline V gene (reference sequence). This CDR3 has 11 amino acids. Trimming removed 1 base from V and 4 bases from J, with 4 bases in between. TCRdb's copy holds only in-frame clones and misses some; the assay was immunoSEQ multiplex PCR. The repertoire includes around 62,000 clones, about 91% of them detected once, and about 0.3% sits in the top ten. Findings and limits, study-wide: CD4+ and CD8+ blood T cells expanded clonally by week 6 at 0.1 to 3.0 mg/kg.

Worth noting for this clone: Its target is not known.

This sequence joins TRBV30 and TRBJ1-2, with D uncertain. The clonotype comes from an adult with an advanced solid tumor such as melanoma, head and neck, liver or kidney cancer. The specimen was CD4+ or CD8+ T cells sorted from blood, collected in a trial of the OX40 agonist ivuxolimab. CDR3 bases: TGTGCCTGGAGTGGAATCTATGGCTACACCTTC. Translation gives CAWSGIYGYTF.